The next 26 T cell receptor beta chains were all read from a single sample in a study of T-cell reconstitution after alpha-beta-depleted transplantation in children. Construction of the TCRbeta library involved unique molecular identifiers. TCRdb independently ran MiXCR on the PCR reads; one entry per CDR3 protein. The repertoire holds about 830,000 distinct CDR3 sequences, with 16% as singletons. The sample in question was PBMCs, mostly from graft donor cells, obtained 360 days after TCRalphabeta/CD19-depleted stem cell transplant. The receptor set was obtained from a male patient aged 5 to 17 who had a stem cell transplant for acute lymphoblastic leukemia, so the T cells may come from the graft donor.

With respect to this clonotype: A much larger clone differs by one base, so this may be a read error. The chain carries TRBV5-1 and TRBJ2-5; no reliable D call. Germline V CDR1 and CDR2: SGHRS, YFSETQ. Trimming took 6 bases from V and 5 from J, leaving 8 bases between them. The CDR3 contains 11 residues. The CDR3 DNA reads TGCGCCAGCAAGCTTAGGGAGACCCAGTACTTC. Translated, it gives CASKLRETQYF.

This clonotype was seen a handful of times. This rearrangement joins TRBV18 to TRBJ2-7, with a possible D match to TRBD2 (6 bases). Germline V gene lookup returns CDR1 KGHSH and CDR2 LQKENI. The CDR3 has 16 residues. V lost 3 bases and J lost 3, with 18 bases in between. CDR3 sequence (DNA): TGTGCCAGCTCACCCACCGGAGGGCTTGAAAGCTACGAGCAGTACTTC. It is translated as CASSPTGGLESYEQYF.

This rearrangement joins TRBV4-2 to TRBJ2-7, with D possibly called TRBD1 or TRBD2 (5 bases each). Trimming shortened V by 1 base and J by 4 bases, and 14 bases separated the two germline ends. The CDR3 is made up of 15 amino acids. Per germline, CDR1 LGHNA and CDR2 YNFKEQ. This CDR3 is CASSQASRDAYEQYF. The DNA for the CDR3 is TGTGCCAGCAGCCAAGCTAGCCGGGACGCGTACGAGCAGTACTTC.

V and J are TRBV5-1 and TRBJ2-6, with TRBD1 identical over 11 bases. CDR1 and CDR2 from the germline V gene are SGHRS and YFSETQ. With V trimmed by 0 bases and J by 3 bases, 5 bases remained unmatched. The length of the CDR3 is 18 residues. CDR3 sequence: CASSLGGQGAFGANVLTF. The CDR3 coding sequence is TGCGCCAGCAGCTTGGGAGGACAGGGGGCCTTTGGGGCCAACGTCCTGACTTTC.

The rearrangement uses TRBV7-9 and TRBJ2-1; unclear D gene. Trimming removed 1 base at V and 5 bases at J, with 15 bases between. Germline values: CDR1 SEHNR, CDR2 FQNEAQ (reference sequence). The CDR3 spans 16 residues. CDR3 protein: CASSLEPLGKNNEQFF. CDR3 sequence (DNA): TGTGCCAGCAGCTTAGAACCCCTTGGGAAAAACAATGAGCAGTTCTTC. Looking up the rest from reference TRBV7-9 and TRBJ2-1 gives the full variable domain: DTGVSQNPRHKITKRGQNVTFRCDPISEHNRLYWYRQTLGQGPEFLTYFQNEAQLEKSRLLSDRFSAERPKGSFSTLEIQRTEQGDSAMYLCASSLEPLGKNNEQFFGPGTRLTVL.

This clonotype was detected a few times. V is TRBV7-9 and J is TRBJ2-2; unclear D gene. This CDR3 is built from 14 residues. V was trimmed by 5 bases and J by 6 bases, leaving 13 bases between them. The germline V gene has CDR1 SEHNR and CDR2 FQNEAQ (reference sequence). The chain's CDR3 is CASSRDLSSGELFF. CDR3 DNA sequence: TGTGCCAGCAGCAGAGACCTGAGTTCCGGGGAGCTGTTTTTT.

The V and J genes are TRBV7-9 and TRBJ2-1; 9 bases match TRBD2. This CDR3 is 14 amino acids long. Per the germline V gene, CDR1 is SEHNR and CDR2 is FQNEAQ (reference sequence). The V and J ends lost 1 base and 8 bases, in that order; junction bases with no gene match: 3. The CDR3 bases are TGTGCCAGCAGCTTAGGTATAGCGGGAGATGAGCAGTTCTTC. Amino acid sequence: CASSLGIAGDEQFF.

This chain links TRBV12-5 with TRBJ2-2; 8 bases match TRBD1. The V segment lost 6 bases and the J segment 4 bases; nucleotides outside the gene matches: 4. The CDR3 extends over 14 amino acids. Germline CDR1 and CDR2: LGHNT and FRNRAP. The CDR3 nucleotides read TGTGCTAGTGGAAAACAGGGGGTCACCGGGGAGCTGTTTTTT. It is translated as CASGKQGVTGELFF.

This clonotype came up a few times. The chain combines TRBV5-6 with TRBJ2-1; TRBD2 matches at 8 bases. Trimming cost V 2 bases and J 4 bases; bases outside gene matches: 5. Germline V gene sequence: CDR1 SGHDT, CDR2 YYEEEE. The CDR3 covers 15 residues. The CDR3 DNA follows: TGTGCCAGCAGCTTCGTGGGACTAGTGTACAATGAGCAGTTCTTC. Translating gives CASSFVGLVYNEQFF. The variable domain in full, completed from reference TRBV5-6 and TRBJ2-1, reads DAGVTQSPTHLIKTRGQQVTLRCSPKSGHDTVSWYQQALGQGPQFIFQYYEEEERQRGNFPDRFSGHQFPNYSSELNVNALLLGDSALYLCASSFVGLVYNEQFFGPGTRLTVL.

The genes are TRBV25-1 and TRBJ2-7, with 9 bases lining up with TRBD1. V lost 4 bases to trimming and J lost 2 bases; unmatched junction nucleotides: 18. CDR3 length: 19 residues. Germline lookup yields CDR1 MGHDK and CDR2 SYGVNS. The CDR3 spells CASSVYAGQGPSGPYEQYF. The CDR3 DNA reads TGTGCCAGCAGTGTTTACGCGGGACAGGGCCCATCTGGACCCTACGAGCAGTACTTC.

This clonotype was recorded at least ten times. The DNA of the CDR3 is TGTGCCATCAGCAGCCTCGACTACGAGCAGTACTTC. This sequence encodes CAISSLDYEQYF. The chain employs TRBV10-3 and TRBJ2-7, with D unclear. This CDR3 is 12 amino acids long. Germline loops: CDR1 ENHRY, CDR2 SYGVKD. Deletions cut 6 bases from V and 3 bases from J, with 9 bases between.

This chain connects TRBV20-1 to TRBJ1-5; TRBD1 aligns across 7 bases. The CDR3 contains 15 residues. The V and J ends lost 6 bases and 5 bases, in that order; junction bases with no gene match: 13. CDR1 is DFQATT and CDR2 is SNEGSKA in the germline V gene (reference sequence). The CDR3 loop is CSALRQGSLDQPQHF. The CDR3 DNA reads as TGCAGTGCCCTCAGACAGGGTTCCTTGGATCAGCCCCAGCATTTT.

CDR3 nucleotide sequence: TGTGCCAGCAGCCCCAAACAATCTAGGGATACGCAGTATTTT. Protein product: CASSPKQSRDTQYF. The rearrangement uses TRBV3-1 and TRBJ2-3; unclear D gene. V lost 4 bases, J lost 6 bases, and 14 bases lay in between. This CDR3 contains 14 residues. Germline V gene lookup returns CDR1 LGHDT and CDR2 YNNKEL (reference sequence).

V is TRBV7-8 and J is TRBJ2-1, with 14 positions matching TRBD2. CDR1 and CDR2 (germline): SGHVS, FQNEAQ. The CDR3 is made up of 15 amino acids. The V segment lost 1 base and the J segment 12 bases; nucleotides outside the gene matches: 5. The CDR3 coding sequence is TGTGCCAGCAGCTTAGTGGGACTAGCGGGAGTATTGCAGTTCTTC. Translated: CASSLVGLAGVLQFF.

The chain is built from TRBV5-1 and TRBJ2-5; D tentatively reads TRBD1 or TRBD2 (6 bases each). This CDR3 region has 15 residues. Germline CDR1 SGHRS, CDR2 YFSETQ. Between the trimmed V and J ends, which lost 2 bases and 2 bases, there was a span of 13 bases. CDR3 in DNA: TGCGCCAGCAGCTTCAGCGGAGGGACACAAGAGACCCAGTACTTC. It translates to CASSFSGGTQETQYF.

The chain joins TRBV3-1 to TRBJ2-7, with TRBD1 identical over 9 bases. The V segment lost 3 bases and the J segment 7 bases; nucleotides outside the gene matches: 13. Germline V gene lookup returns CDR1 LGHDT and CDR2 YNNKEL (reference sequence). This CDR3 has 16 amino acids. CDR3 in DNA: TGTGCCAGCAGCCAGAGTTTCGGGACAGGGCCATGGGAGCAGTACTTC. It encodes CASSQSFGTGPWEQYF.

The chain uses TRBV6-5 and TRBJ2-7; 9 bases align to TRBD1. Germline V gene data show CDR1 as MNHEY and CDR2 as SVGAGI. Losses at the gene ends were 0 bases for V and 4 bases for J; bases not matched to a gene: 13. The CDR3 is 18 residues long. CDR3 sequence: CASSYSEQGDRDPYEQYF. As DNA, the CDR3 is TGTGCCAGCAGTTACTCGGAACAGGGGGACAGGGATCCTTACGAGCAGTACTTC.

This clonotype has more than one count but fewer than ten. The gene calls are TRBV18 and TRBJ2-1; TRBD1 or TRBD2 may be the D gene (5 bases each). Trimming pared 3 bases from V and 14 bases from J, leaving 20 bases between. CDR1 is KGHSH and CDR2 is LQKENI in the germline V gene. The CDR3 length is 14 residues. The CDR3 DNA reads as TGTGCCAGCTCACCGGGGTCGACGGGGCTACAGGAGTTCTTC. It yields the protein CASSPGSTGLQEFF.

This clonotype appeared many times. The V and J genes are TRBV12-3 or TRBV12-4 and TRBJ2-7; the D gene is possibly TRBD1 (6 bases). With 4 bases removed from V and 0 bases from J, the gap between germline ends came to 16 bases. There are 16 residues in the CDR3. The CDR3 protein is CASSSRQAESSYEQYF. The CDR3 region has the DNA TGTGCCAGCAGTTCACGACAGGCCGAGAGCTCCTACGAGCAGTACTTC.

This clonotype was found a few times. The chain is built from TRBV20-1 and TRBJ1-5, with TRBD1 as a possible D gene (5 bases). The CDR3 extends over 15 amino acids. Germline V CDR1 and CDR2: DFQATT, SNEGSKA (reference sequence). Trimming pared 6 bases from V and 4 bases from J, leaving 19 bases between. The CDR3 DNA reads as TGCAGTGCCTTCCCCCTGAGGGGTGGAAATCAGCCCCAGCATTTT. Protein: CSAFPLRGGNQPQHF.

The chain couples TRBV20-1 to TRBJ2-1; 9 bases line up with TRBD1. This CDR3 spans 16 amino acids. CDR1 and CDR2 (germline): DFQATT, SNEGSKA (reference sequence). The V and J ends lost 1 base and 4 bases, in that order; junction bases with no gene match: 8. The CDR3 protein is CSARARTGDPYNEQFF. The CDR3 DNA sequence: TGCAGTGCTAGAGCCAGGACAGGGGACCCGTACAATGAGCAGTTCTTC.

The chain is built from TRBV11-3 and TRBJ2-1; TRBD2 is a possible D gene (5 bases). V gave up 5 bases and J gave up 5 bases, with 13 bases separating them. The germline V gene encodes CDR1 SGHNT and CDR2 YENEEA. CDR3 size: 14 residues. The chain's CDR3 is CASSHPRGNNEQFF. The CDR3 coding sequence is TGTGCCAGCAGCCACCCCCGGGGAAACAATGAGCAGTTCTTC.

This clonotype has just a few counts. V gene TRBV20-1 combines with J gene TRBJ2-1, with D possibly TRBD2 on 7 matching bases. Germline CDR1 reads DFQATT; CDR2 reads SNEGSKA (reference sequence). CDR3 length: 15 residues. The ends were cut back, 6 bases at V and 4 bases at J, with 19 bases in the middle. The CDR3 DNA reads as TGCAGTGCGCCTGGGGGGGCTGGGGTTTACAATGAGCAGTTCTTC. It yields the protein CSAPGGAGVYNEQFF.

This clonotype was seen more than once but under ten times. The CDR3: CASSSGPLAGREQYF. The CDR3 coding sequence is TGTGCCAGCAGTTCGGGGCCACTAGCGGGACGCGAGCAGTACTTC. The chain joins TRBV27 to TRBJ2-7; 10 bases are shared with TRBD2. CDR3 size: 15 residues. Unmatched junction bases numbered 9, after V lost 4 bases and J lost 6 bases. Germline V gene data show CDR1 as MNHEY and CDR2 as SMNVEV (reference sequence).

This clonotype was counted between two and nine times. The chain employs TRBV5-1 and TRBJ2-1; TRBD2 aligns across 12 bases. Looked up from germline, CDR1 is SGHRS and CDR2 is YFSETQ. The CDR3 covers 15 residues. V trimming: 3 bases; J trimming: 6 bases; junction bases outside the gene matches: 4. CDR3 amino acids: CASSWGLAGFNEQFF. CDR3 DNA sequence: TGCGCCAGCAGCTGGGGACTAGCGGGCTTCAATGAGCAGTTCTTC.

The chain uses TRBV10-3 and TRBJ2-7; 7 positions agree with TRBD1. The germline V gene encodes CDR1 ENHRY and CDR2 SYGVKD. CDR3 size: 14 residues. V was clipped by 10 bases and J by 0 bases; unmatched bases: 9. CDR3: CATKSRDSSYEQYF. In nucleotides, the CDR3 is TGTGCCACCAAGAGTCGGGACAGCTCCTACGAGCAGTACTTC.